This T cell receptor beta chain was identified in a study of T cells in Graves' hyperthyroidism and ophthalmopathy. Researchers amplified the TCR beta CDR3 regions from RNA transcripts. A set of HTBI primers served as the primers for a first-round RT-PCR of the TCR CDR3. TCRdb called the multiplex PCR reads again in MiXCR, with one record for every CDR3 protein. Here the sample spans 200,000 or so distinct CDR3 sequences, roughly a sixth being singletons. V was pared by 1 base and J by 6 bases, with 9 bases between. The CDR3 has 13 residues. The V gene's germline CDR1 is SGHDN and CDR2 FVKESK. The study based diagnoses on clinical symptoms, serum thyroxine and TRAb, thyroid ultrasound and orbital computed tomography. The PBMCs were sourced from fresh peripheral blood (around 10 ml).

Sequencing was performed on blood. The chain combines TRBV14 with TRBJ1-1; D uncertain. The TCR sequence derives from a woman in her 50s with Graves' hyperthyroidism. CDR3 in amino acids: CASSQVYPPEAFF. The CDR3 nucleotides read TGTGCCAGCAGCCAAGTGTACCCCCCTGAAGCTTTCTTT.